This T cell receptor beta chain is from a study of beta chain features in type 1 diabetes. A note on this clone: Given a much more abundant clone one base away, this may be a read error.

Trimming removed 2 bases at V and 5 bases at J, with 4 bases between. The CDR3 spans 11 residues. Germline assignment: CDR1 SGHNT and CDR2 YYREEE (reference sequence). Of the isolated RNA, all was reverse transcribed, and so the sequenced material was expressed TCRB transcripts. Using immunoSEQ multiplex PCR, the repertoire was profiled, and TCRdb retains in-frame clones only, with some absent. The sample has 160,000 or so clones, 11% seen once. The specimen sequenced was central memory CD4+ T cells from blood. This clonotype was obtained from a man between 18 and 29 years old in good health. J is TRBJ2-5 and V is TRBV5-4; D gene uncertain. The CDR3 loop is CASSFRETQYF. The CDR3 nucleotides are TGTGCCAGCAGCTTCAGGGAGACCCAGTACTTC.